A few counts support the clone carrying this TCR beta chain. Its specificity is unknown. One entry per CDR3 protein results from TCRdb running MiXCR on the 5' RACE reads. The sample has 450,000 to 600,000 distinct CDR3 sequences, roughly 13% seen once. This entry comes from a study of T cells after yellow fever vaccination. Regarding the study as a whole: The study noted that FACS-sorted repertoires could contain abundant clonotypes contaminating from the bulk population.

Trimming removed 0 bases from V and 8 bases from J; junction bases left unmatched: 5. The CDR3 covers 14 residues. Germline V gene sequence: CDR1 SGDLS, CDR2 YYNGEE. V is TRBV9 and J is TRBJ2-5; 9 nucleotides agree with TRBD1. The sequences come from PBMCs, collected on the day of the yellow fever booster vaccination. The TCR comes from a young man who received the YFV17D yellow fever vaccine. The CDR3 is CASSVEGQGLTQYF. CDR3 in DNA: TGTGCCAGCAGCGTAGAGGGACAGGGCTTAACCCAGTACTTC.